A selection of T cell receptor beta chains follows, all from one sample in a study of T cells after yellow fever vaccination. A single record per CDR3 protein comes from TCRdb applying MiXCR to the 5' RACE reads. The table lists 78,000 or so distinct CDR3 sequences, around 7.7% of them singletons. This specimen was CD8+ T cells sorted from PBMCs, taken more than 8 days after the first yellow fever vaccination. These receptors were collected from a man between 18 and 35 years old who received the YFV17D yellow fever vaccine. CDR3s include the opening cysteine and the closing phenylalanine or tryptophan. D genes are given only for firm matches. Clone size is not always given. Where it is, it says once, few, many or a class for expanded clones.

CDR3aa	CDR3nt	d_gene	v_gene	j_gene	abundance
CSASRTGRHNEQFF	TGCAGTGCTAGCCGGACAGGGAGGCACAATGAGCAGTTCTTC	TRBD1	TRBV20-1	TRBJ2-1	many
CASRGFGQGPDTQYF	TGTGCCAGTAGGGGGTTTGGACAGGGCCCCGATACGCAGTATTTT	TRBD1	TRBV19	TRBJ2-3	many
CASSTGPEWKETQYF	TGTGCCAGTAGTACTGGACCCGAGTGGAAAGAGACCCAGTACTTC	.	TRBV19	TRBJ2-5	few
CASSQATGSSYNEQFF	TGCGCCAGCAGCCAAGCCACAGGGAGCTCCTACAATGAGCAGTTCTTC	.	TRBV4-1	TRBJ2-1	many
CASSLAGEEETQYF	TGCGCCAGCAGCTTAGCGGGGGAAGAAGAGACCCAGTACTTC	TRBD2	TRBV5-1	TRBJ2-5	few
CASSPGLGNTGELFF	TGTGCCAGCAGCCCAGGGTTGGGGAACACCGGGGAGCTGTTTTTT	.	TRBV3-1	TRBJ2-2	few
CSVGVWTKGLAKNIQYF	TGCAGTGTGGGTGTTTGGACAAAAGGGCTAGCCAAAAACATTCAGTACTTC	.	TRBV20-1	TRBJ2-4	few
CASSLEGDSYNEQFF	TGTGCCAGCAGCTTGGAAGGGGACAGCTACAATGAGCAGTTCTTC	TRBD1	TRBV5-4	TRBJ2-1	.
CASSDRGTTILMGYTF	TGTGCCAGCAGCGACCGGGGGACGACCATCCTCATGGGCTACACCTTC	.	TRBV28	TRBJ1-2	few
CASSQLLRDFTTQYF	TGTGCCAGCAGCCAGCTTTTGCGGGACTTCACTACGCAGTATTTT	.	TRBV7-6	TRBJ2-3	many
CATAEGRVDYEQYF	TGTGCCACCGCTGAAGGTAGGGTAGACTACGAGCAGTACTTC	.	TRBV15	TRBJ2-7	many
CASSLLRDGKNQPQHF	TGTGCCAGCAGCTTGCTCCGGGACGGGAAAAATCAGCCCCAGCATTTT	.	TRBV7-9	TRBJ1-5	few
CASSVVRDSEARGYTF	TGTGCCAGCAGCGTAGTTAGGGACTCCGAAGCGAGGGGCTACACCTTC	.	TRBV9	TRBJ1-2	many
CASSEPAGRTGELFF	TGCGCCAGCAGTGAACCCGCAGGGAGAACCGGGGAGCTGTTTTTT	.	TRBV4-1	TRBJ2-2	.
CASSLGTGGGYEQYF	TGCGCCAGCAGCCTCGGGACAGGGGGTGGCTACGAGCAGTACTTC	TRBD1	TRBV4-3	TRBJ2-7	.
CASSLGLAGTTPGGDEQFF	TGTGCCAGCAGTTTGGGACTAGCGGGGACAACTCCCGGGGGGGATGAGCAGTTCTTC	TRBD2	TRBV6-5	TRBJ2-1	many
CASSLEQGTTEAFF	TGCGCCAGCAGCTTGGAGCAGGGGACCACTGAAGCTTTCTTT	.	TRBV5-1	TRBJ1-1	few
CASSFRGTGNTIYF	TGTGCCAGCAGCTTCAGGGGTACTGGAAACACCATATATTTT	.	TRBV7-3	TRBJ1-3	few
CASSPLDRLYEQYF	TGTGCCAGCAGCCCCCTGGACAGACTCTACGAGCAGTACTTC	.	TRBV27	TRBJ2-7	many
CAISASTPGMGNTIYF	TGTGCCATCAGTGCTTCCACCCCCGGGATGGGAAACACCATATATTTT	.	TRBV10-3	TRBJ1-3	few
CASSPGAGIRYNSPLHF	TGCGCCAGCAGCCCCGGCGCAGGGATAAGATATAATTCACCCCTCCACTTT	.	TRBV5-1	TRBJ1-6	.
CASSLPIRGFGYTF	TGTGCCAGCAGTTTACCCATTAGGGGTTTCGGCTACACCTTC	.	TRBV12-3/TRBV12-4	TRBJ1-2	few
CASNSGTGINQPQHF	TGTGCCAGCAACTCCGGGACGGGGATTAATCAGCCCCAGCATTTT	.	TRBV6-2/TRBV6-3	TRBJ1-5	many
CATSGGQGASFNEQYF	TGTGCCACCAGCGGGGGACAGGGGGCTTCATTCAACGAGCAGTACTTC	TRBD1	TRBV15	TRBJ2-7	many
CASSYSISGSTIYF	TGTGCCAGCAGTTACTCGATCTCCGGAAGCACCATATATTTT	.	TRBV6-5	TRBJ1-3	.
CASSYVTEIYGYTF	TGTGCCAGCAGTTACGTGACAGAGATCTATGGCTACACCTTC	.	TRBV6-2/TRBV6-3	TRBJ1-2	many
CSVIRPEAFF	TGCAGCGTGATACGACCCGAAGCTTTCTTT	.	TRBV29-1	TRBJ1-1	many
CSVVWAGGFGGYTF	TGCAGCGTTGTGTGGGCAGGGGGATTTGGTGGCTACACCTTC	TRBD1	TRBV29-1	TRBJ1-2	many
CSARDPTGWAQPQHF	TGCAGTGCTAGAGATCCGACAGGGTGGGCTCAGCCCCAGCATTTT	TRBD1	TRBV20-1	TRBJ1-5	many
CASSFSGTGNQPQHF	TGTGCCAGCAGTTTTTCCGGGACAGGGAATCAGCCCCAGCATTTT	TRBD1	TRBV27	TRBJ1-5	many
CASSQDVSRDAGDPLHF	TGTGCCAGCAGCCAAGACGTGTCGCGGGACGCGGGAGACCCCCTCCACTTT	.	TRBV4-2	TRBJ1-6	.
CASSYGTTGELFF	TGTGCCAGCAGTTACGGGACCACCGGGGAGCTGTTTTTT	.	TRBV6-5	TRBJ2-2	many
CATRGTSGGVGTDTQYF	TGTGCCACCAGGGGGACTAGCGGGGGCGTCGGCACAGATACGCAGTATTTT	TRBD2	TRBV24-1	TRBJ2-3	many
CASSFIWGGVDEQFF	TGTGCCAGCAGTTTCATATGGGGGGGGGTGGATGAGCAGTTCTTC	TRBD2	TRBV12-3/TRBV12-4	TRBJ2-1	few
CSARDGAGAYNEQFF	TGCAGTGCTAGAGATGGAGCGGGGGCCTACAATGAGCAGTTCTTC	TRBD2	TRBV20-1	TRBJ2-1	many
CASSTGTGTGYTF	TGTGCCAGCAGCACCGGGACAGGGACCGGCTACACCTTC	TRBD1	TRBV12-3/TRBV12-4	TRBJ1-2	few
CASSYSVEQFF	TGTGCCAGCAGCTATTCGGTTGAGCAGTTCTTC	.	TRBV28	TRBJ2-1	many
CASTGQSTEQFF	TGTGCCAGCACGGGACAGTCGACTGAGCAGTTCTTC	TRBD1	TRBV6-2/TRBV6-3	TRBJ2-1	.
CASSVARDTSLHF	TGTGCCAGCAGCGTAGCTCGGGACACCTCCCTCCACTTT	.	TRBV9	TRBJ1-6	.
CASSRGETQYF	TGTGCCAGCTCACGGGGAGAGACCCAGTACTTC	.	TRBV18	TRBJ2-5	few
CARTPSGEGQETQYF	TGCGCCAGGACCCCCAGCGGGGAAGGCCAAGAGACCCAGTACTTC	TRBD2	TRBV5-1	TRBJ2-5	.
CASSQDHPGGRFNEKLFF	TGCGCCAGCAGCCAAGATCACCCAGGGGGTCGGTTTAATGAAAAACTGTTTTTT	TRBD1	TRBV4-3	TRBJ1-4	few
CASSLYAARLAGELFF	TGTGCCAGCAGTCTGTACGCGGCGCGTTTAGCCGGGGAGCTGTTTTTT	.	TRBV12-3/TRBV12-4	TRBJ2-2	.
CASSLLEGVRSGELFF	TGTGCCAGCAGTTTATTGGAGGGGGTCAGGTCCGGGGAGCTGTTTTTT	.	TRBV28	TRBJ2-2	.
CSVPGLPSDGQFF	TGCAGCGTACCGGGACTGCCATCAGATGGGCAGTTCTTC	.	TRBV29-1	TRBJ2-1	many